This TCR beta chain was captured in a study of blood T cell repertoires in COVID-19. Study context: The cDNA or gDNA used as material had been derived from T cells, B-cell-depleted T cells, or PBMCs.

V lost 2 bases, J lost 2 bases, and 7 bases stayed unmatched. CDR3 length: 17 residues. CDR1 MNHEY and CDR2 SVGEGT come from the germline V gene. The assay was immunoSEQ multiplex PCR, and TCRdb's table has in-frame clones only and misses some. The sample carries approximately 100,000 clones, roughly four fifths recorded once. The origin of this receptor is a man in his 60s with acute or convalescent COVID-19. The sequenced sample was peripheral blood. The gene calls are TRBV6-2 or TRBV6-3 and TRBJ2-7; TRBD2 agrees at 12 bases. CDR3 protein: CASSYLAGGPETYEQYF. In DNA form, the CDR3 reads TGTGCCAGCAGTTACCTAGCGGGAGGGCCGGAAACCTACGAGCAGTACTTC.